Below, 14 T cell receptor beta chains from the same sample are listed, as sequenced in a study of a mutant IDH1 vaccine in newly diagnosed glioma. Time point denoted: week 11, during vaccination. A 20-mer mutant IDH1 peptide at 300 ug was injected subcutaneously with topical imiquimod. No antigen has been assigned to these receptors. TCRdb keeps only in-frame clones here, not all; method: immunoSEQ multiplex PCR. The sample includes 40,000 to 55,000 clones, around nine tenths of them seen just once. The specimen comprised PBMCs, sampled from a glioma patient whose treatment included an IDH1 peptide vaccine. All receptors come from a man in his fifties or sixties with glioma.

This sequence joins TRBV15 and TRBJ1-2; D remains unclear. The V gene lost 0 bases and the J gene lost 3 bases, with 11 bases spanning the gap. Germline V gene data show CDR1 as LNHNV and CDR2 as YYDKDF (reference sequence). CDR3 size: 15 residues. CDR3 amino acids: CATSRDKALDYGYTF. The CDR3 DNA reads TGTGCCACCAGCAGAGACAAGGCTTTGGACTATGGCTACACCTTC. The entire variable domain, with the rest obtained from reference TRBV15 and TRBJ1-2, is as follows: DAMVIQNPRYQVTQFGKPVTLSCSQTLNHNVMYWYQQKSSQAPKLLFHYYDKDFNNEADTPDNFQSRRPNTSFCFLDIRSPGLGDTAMYLCATSRDKALDYGYTFGSGTRLTVV.

This clone was recorded once. V is TRBV27 and J is TRBJ1-1, with a possible D match to TRBD1 (6 bases). The CDR3 spans 18 residues. V was trimmed by 5 bases and J by 0 bases, leaving 22 bases between them. Germline V CDR1 and CDR2: MNHEY, SMNVEV (reference sequence). This CDR3 reads CASSIERTEAGLNTEAFF. CDR3 coding DNA: TGTGCCAGCAGTATAGAGCGGACAGAAGCGGGGCTGAACACTGAAGCTTTCTTT.

The V gene is TRBV18, the J gene TRBJ1-2; a possible D gene is TRBD1 (6 bases). Trimming left V 2 bases short and J 6 bases short, with 10 bases between. The CDR3 has 13 residues. Germline V gives CDR1 KGHSH, CDR2 LQKENI. CDR3 in amino acids: CASSPGSGDGYTF. The CDR3 DNA reads as TGTGCCAGCTCACCAGGGTCAGGGGATGGCTACACCTTC.

V and J are TRBV5-6 and TRBJ2-2; TRBD1 matches at 7 bases. Germline V gives CDR1 SGHDT, CDR2 YYEEEE. CDR3 length: 14 residues. The trim removed 4 bases at V and 4 bases at J, leaving 4 bases unmatched. CDR3 sequence: CASSLTGSTGELFF. CDR3 in DNA: TGTGCCAGCAGCCTGACAGGGAGCACCGGGGAGCTGTTTTTT.

Here the CDR3 reads CSVGDTQYF. The CDR3 DNA follows: TGCAGCGTTGGAGATACGCAGTATTTT. This rearrangement joins TRBV29-1 to TRBJ2-3, with D unresolved. V was clipped by 4 bases and J by 5 bases, with 1 base between them. The V gene's germline CDR1 is SQVTM and CDR2 ANQGSEA. The CDR3 has 9 residues.

This sequence joins TRBV7-8 and TRBJ2-1, with D possibly being TRBD1 (5 bases). This CDR3 has 17 amino acids. Germline-derived CDR1 and CDR2 are SGHVS and FQNEAQ. V gave up 1 base and J gave up 2 bases, with 15 bases separating them. CDR3 residues: CASSLGQQHSTYNEQFF. The CDR3 nucleotides are TGTGCCAGCAGCTTAGGACAGCAGCACTCCACCTACAATGAGCAGTTCTTC.

This chain links TRBV10-3 with TRBJ2-7, with D possibly being TRBD1 or TRBD2 (5 bases each). CDR1 and CDR2 (germline): ENHRY, SYGVKD. V dropped 4 bases and J dropped 3 bases, with 16 bases sitting between them. The CDR3 contains 15 residues. The CDR3 loop is CAISGRDHKNYEQYF. In nucleotides, the CDR3 is TGTGCCATCAGTGGCCGGGACCATAAGAACTACGAGCAGTACTTC.

V gene TRBV5-1 combines with J gene TRBJ2-2; 13 bases line up with TRBD2. From germline, CDR1 is SGHRS and CDR2 YFSETQ. The CDR3 is 18 amino acids. V lost 4 bases and J lost 6; bases outside the gene matches: 12. The CDR3 region has the DNA TGCGCCAGCAGCCCCTGGACTAGCGGGGGCCCCCCTGCCGGGGAGCTGTTTTTT. Its translation is CASSPWTSGGPPAGELFF.

This clone turned up a few times. The CDR3 protein is CASSQDKGVYTEAFF. CDR3 sequence (DNA): TGCGCCAGCAGCCAAGATAAGGGGGTGTACACTGAAGCTTTCTTT. This chain uses TRBV4-1 with TRBJ1-1; TRBD1 might be the D (6 bases). Germline CDR1 and CDR2: MGHRA and YSYEKL. The CDR3 contains 15 residues. The V gene lost 0 bases and the J gene lost 3 bases, with 11 bases spanning the gap.

V usage is TRBV18 and J usage is TRBJ1-5, with a tentative D call TRBD1 (5 bases). The ends were cut back, 2 bases at V and 0 bases at J, with 14 bases in the middle. Looked up from germline, CDR1 is KGHSH and CDR2 is LQKENI. The CDR3 has 17 residues. The CDR3 bases are TGTGCCAGCTCACCAAGAGGGACCGAGCTTAGCAATCAGCCCCAGCATTTT. Translation gives CASSPRGTELSNQPQHF.

The V and J genes are TRBV5-1 and TRBJ2-3, with 10 positions matching TRBD2. The CDR3 spans 16 residues. CDR1 is SGHRS, CDR2 YFSETQ, per germline. Trimming at V came to 4 bases and at J to 4 bases, leaving 9 bases not matched to a gene. CDR3: CASSAGVLAGADTQYF. The CDR3 bases are TGCGCCAGCAGCGCGGGGGTTCTAGCGGGAGCAGATACGCAGTATTTT.

This chain joins TRBV5-1 and TRBJ1-4; perhaps TRBD1 as D (5 bases). V was cut by 0 bases and J by 0 bases, with 6 bases left in between. CDR1 is SGHRS, CDR2 YFSETQ, per germline. The CDR3 runs 15 residues. CDR3 in DNA: TGCGCCAGCAGCTTGGGACAGCCAACTAATGAAAAACTGTTTTTT. Its protein is CASSLGQPTNEKLFF. The variable domain in full, with the rest retrieved from reference TRBV5-1 and TRBJ1-4, is KAGVTQTPRYLIKTRGQQVTLSCSPISGHRSVSWYQQTPGQGLQFLFEYFSETQRNKGNFPGRFSGRQFSNSRSEMNVSTLELGDSALYLCASSLGQPTNEKLFFGSGTQLSVL.

The V gene is TRBV30, the J gene TRBJ1-5; no clear D gene. Germline CDR1 reads GTSNPN; CDR2 reads SVGIG (reference sequence). Deletions cut 0 bases from V and 3 bases from J, with 6 bases between. The CDR3 contains 13 residues. CDR3 region: CAWSVALNQPQHF. In DNA, the CDR3 is TGTGCCTGGAGTGTAGCTCTCAATCAGCCCCAGCATTTT.

This clone appeared a single time. This chain joins TRBV9 and TRBJ1-3, with D possibly matching TRBD1 (6 bases). From germline, CDR1 is SGDLS and CDR2 YYNGEE. V was clipped by 0 bases and J by 1 base, with 14 bases between them. This CDR3 is 17 amino acids long. CDR3 nucleotides: TGTGCCAGCAGCGTAGCGGGCAGGGGTCGGTCTGGAAACACCATATATTTT. This sequence encodes CASSVAGRGRSGNTIYF.